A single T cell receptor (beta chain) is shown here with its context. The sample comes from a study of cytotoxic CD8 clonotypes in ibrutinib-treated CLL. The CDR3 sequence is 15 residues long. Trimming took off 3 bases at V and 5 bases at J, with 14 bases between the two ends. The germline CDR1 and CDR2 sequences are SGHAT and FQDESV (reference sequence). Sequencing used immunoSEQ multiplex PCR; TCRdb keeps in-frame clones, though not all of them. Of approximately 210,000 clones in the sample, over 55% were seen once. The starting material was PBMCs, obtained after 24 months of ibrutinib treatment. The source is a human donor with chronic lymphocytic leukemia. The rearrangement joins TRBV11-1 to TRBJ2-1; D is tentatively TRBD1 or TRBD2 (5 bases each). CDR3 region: CASSLGLAGHNEQFF. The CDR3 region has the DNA TGTGCCAGCAGCTTGGGGCTAGCAGGACACAATGAGCAGTTCTTC.